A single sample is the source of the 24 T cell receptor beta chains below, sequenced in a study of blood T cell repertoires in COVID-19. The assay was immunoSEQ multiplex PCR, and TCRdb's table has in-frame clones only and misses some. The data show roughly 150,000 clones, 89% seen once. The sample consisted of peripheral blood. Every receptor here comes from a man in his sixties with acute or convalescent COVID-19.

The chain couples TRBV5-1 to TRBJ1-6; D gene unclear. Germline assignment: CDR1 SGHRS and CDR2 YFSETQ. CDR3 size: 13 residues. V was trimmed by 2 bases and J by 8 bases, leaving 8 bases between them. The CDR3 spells CASSLARYSPLHF. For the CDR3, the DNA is TGCGCCAGCAGCTTAGCCCGTTATTCACCCCTCCACTTT.

The CDR3 reads CASSSAGQGSGYTF. For the CDR3, the DNA is TGTGCCAGCAGCTCAGCGGGACAGGGCTCTGGCTACACCTTC. The V and J genes are TRBV7-3 and TRBJ1-2; 9 nucleotides align to TRBD1. The V gene end was trimmed by 4 bases and the J gene end by 7 bases; junction bases not matched to a gene: 7. Per the germline V gene, CDR1 is SGHTA and CDR2 is FQGTGA. The CDR3 runs 14 residues.

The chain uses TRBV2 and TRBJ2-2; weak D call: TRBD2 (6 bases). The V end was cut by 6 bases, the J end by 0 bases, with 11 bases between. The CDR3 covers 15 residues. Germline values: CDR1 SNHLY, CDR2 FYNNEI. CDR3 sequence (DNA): TGTGCCAGCAGGCCTAGCGAAGCGAACACCGGGGAGCTGTTTTTT. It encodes CASRPSEANTGELFF.

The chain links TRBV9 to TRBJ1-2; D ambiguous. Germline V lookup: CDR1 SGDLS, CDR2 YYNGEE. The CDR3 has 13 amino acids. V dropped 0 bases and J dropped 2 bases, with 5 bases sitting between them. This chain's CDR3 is CASSVARNYGYTF. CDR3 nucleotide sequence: TGTGCCAGCAGCGTAGCTAGGAACTATGGCTACACCTTC.

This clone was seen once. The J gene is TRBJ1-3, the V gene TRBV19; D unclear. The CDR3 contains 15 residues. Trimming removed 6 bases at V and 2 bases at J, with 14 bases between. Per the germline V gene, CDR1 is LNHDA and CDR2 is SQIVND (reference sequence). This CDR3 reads CASSPQSSAGNTIYF. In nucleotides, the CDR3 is TGTGCCAGTAGCCCTCAGAGTAGCGCTGGAAACACCATATATTTT.

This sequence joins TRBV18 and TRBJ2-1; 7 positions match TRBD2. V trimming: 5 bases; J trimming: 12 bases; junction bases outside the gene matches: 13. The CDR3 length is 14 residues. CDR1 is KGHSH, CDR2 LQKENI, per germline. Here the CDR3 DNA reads TGTGCCAGCTCAAGGAACGACCGGGGGGTCTGGCAGTTCTTC. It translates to CASSRNDRGVWQFF.

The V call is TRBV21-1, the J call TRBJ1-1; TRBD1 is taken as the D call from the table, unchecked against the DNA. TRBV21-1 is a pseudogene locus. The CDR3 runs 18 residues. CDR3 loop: CASIPTVRGRTGPTEAFF. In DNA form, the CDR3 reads TGTGCCAGCATCCCTACTGTAAGGGGGCGAACGGGCCCCACTGAAGCTTTCTTT.

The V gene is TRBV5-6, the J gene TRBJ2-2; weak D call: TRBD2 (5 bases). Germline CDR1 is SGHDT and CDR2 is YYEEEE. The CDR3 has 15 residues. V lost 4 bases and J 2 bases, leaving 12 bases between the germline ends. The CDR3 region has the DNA TGTGCCAGCAGCCAAAGGACTGGAAACACCGGGGAGCTGTTTTTT. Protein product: CASSQRTGNTGELFF.

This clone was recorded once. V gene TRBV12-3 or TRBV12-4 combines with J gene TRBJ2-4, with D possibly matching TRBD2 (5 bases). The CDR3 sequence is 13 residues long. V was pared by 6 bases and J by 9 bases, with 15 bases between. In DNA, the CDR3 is TGTGCCAGCAGACTAAACGGGGTTGCCATTCAGTACTTC. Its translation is CASRLNGVAIQYF.

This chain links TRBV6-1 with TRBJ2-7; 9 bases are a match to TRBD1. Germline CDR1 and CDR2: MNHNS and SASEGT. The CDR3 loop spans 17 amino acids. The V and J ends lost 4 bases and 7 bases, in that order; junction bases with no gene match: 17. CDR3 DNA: TGTGCCAGCAGTGTCCGACCCTTTGACAGGGGGACGTGGGAGCAGTACTTC. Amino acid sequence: CASSVRPFDRGTWEQYF.

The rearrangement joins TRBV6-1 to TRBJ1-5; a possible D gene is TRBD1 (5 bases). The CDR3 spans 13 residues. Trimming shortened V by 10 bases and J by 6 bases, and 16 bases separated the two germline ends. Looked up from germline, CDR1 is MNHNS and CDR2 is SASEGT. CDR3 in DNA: TGTGCCACCCGGGGAGGGGAAATTCAGCCCCAGCATTTT. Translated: CATRGGEIQPQHF.

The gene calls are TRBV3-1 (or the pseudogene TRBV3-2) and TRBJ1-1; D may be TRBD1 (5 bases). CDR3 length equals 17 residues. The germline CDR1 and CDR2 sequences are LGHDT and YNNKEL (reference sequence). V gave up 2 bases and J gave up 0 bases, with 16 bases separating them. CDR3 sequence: CASSQNVVAGMNTEAFF. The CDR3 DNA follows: TGTGCCAGCAGCCAAAATGTGGTTGCAGGGATGAACACTGAAGCTTTCTTT.

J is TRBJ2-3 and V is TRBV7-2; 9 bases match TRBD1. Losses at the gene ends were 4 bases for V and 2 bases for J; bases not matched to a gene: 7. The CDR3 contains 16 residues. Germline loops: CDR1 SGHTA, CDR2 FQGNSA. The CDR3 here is CASSSPLQGATDTQYF. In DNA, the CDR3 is TGTGCCAGCAGCTCCCCCCTACAGGGGGCCACAGATACGCAGTATTTT. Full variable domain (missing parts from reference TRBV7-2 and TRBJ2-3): GAGVSQSPSNKVTEKGKDVELRCDPISGHTALYWYRQSLGQGLEFLIYFQGNSAPDKSGLPSDRFSAERTGGSVSTLTIQRTQQEDSAVYLCASSSPLQGATDTQYFGPGTRLTVL.

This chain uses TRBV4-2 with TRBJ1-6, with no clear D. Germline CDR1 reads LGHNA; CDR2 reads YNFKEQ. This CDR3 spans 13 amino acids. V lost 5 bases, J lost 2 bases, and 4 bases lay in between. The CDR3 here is CASSSAYNSPLHF. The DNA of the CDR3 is TGTGCCAGCAGCTCGGCCTATAATTCACCCCTCCACTTT.

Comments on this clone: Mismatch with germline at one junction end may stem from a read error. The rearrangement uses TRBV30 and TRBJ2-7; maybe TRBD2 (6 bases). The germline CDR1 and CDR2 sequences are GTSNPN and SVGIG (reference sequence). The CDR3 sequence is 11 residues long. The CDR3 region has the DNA TGTGCCTGGGAGGAGGACTACGAGCAGTGCTTC. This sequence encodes CAWEEDYEQCF.

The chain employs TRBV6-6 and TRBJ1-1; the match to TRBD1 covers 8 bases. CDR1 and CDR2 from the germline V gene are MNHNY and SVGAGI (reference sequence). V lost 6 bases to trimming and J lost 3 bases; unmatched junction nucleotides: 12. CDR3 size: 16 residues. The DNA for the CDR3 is TGTGCCAGCAGCCCAAAACTACAGGGGGTATACACTGAAGCTTTCTTT. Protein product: CASSPKLQGVYTEAFF.

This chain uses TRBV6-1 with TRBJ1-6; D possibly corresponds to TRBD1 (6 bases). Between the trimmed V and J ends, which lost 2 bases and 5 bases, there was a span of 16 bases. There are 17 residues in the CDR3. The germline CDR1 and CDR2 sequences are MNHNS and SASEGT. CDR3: CASSEFRWTENNSPLHF. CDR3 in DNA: TGTGCCAGCAGTGAATTCCGATGGACAGAAAATAATTCACCCCTCCACTTT.

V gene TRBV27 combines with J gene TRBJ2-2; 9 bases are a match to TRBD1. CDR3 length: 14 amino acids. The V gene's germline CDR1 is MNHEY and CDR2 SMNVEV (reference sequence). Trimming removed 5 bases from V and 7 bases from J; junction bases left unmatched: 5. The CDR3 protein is CASSPGTGYGELFF. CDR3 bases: TGTGCCAGCAGTCCGGGGACAGGGTACGGGGAGCTGTTTTTT.

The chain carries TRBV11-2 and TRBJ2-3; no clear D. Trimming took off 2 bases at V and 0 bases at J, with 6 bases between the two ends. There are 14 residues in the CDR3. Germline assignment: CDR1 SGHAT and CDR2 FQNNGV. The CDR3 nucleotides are TGTGCCAGCAGCTTATACAGCAGCACAGATACGCAGTATTTT. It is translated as CASSLYSSTDTQYF.

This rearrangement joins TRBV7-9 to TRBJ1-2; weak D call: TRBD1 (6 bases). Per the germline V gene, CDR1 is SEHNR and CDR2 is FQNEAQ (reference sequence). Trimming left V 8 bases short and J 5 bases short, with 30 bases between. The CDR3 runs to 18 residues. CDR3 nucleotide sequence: TGTGCCAGCTACCGTTCTGGGGGGGCGATTTCAATGGCGTATGGCTACACCTTC. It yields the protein CASYRSGGAISMAYGYTF.

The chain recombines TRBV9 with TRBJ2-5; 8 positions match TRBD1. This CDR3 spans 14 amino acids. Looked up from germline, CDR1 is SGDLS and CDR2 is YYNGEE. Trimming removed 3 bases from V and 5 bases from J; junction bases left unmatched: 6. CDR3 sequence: CASSGLQGGETQYF. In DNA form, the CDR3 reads TGTGCCAGCAGCGGATTACAGGGGGGCGAGACCCAGTACTTC.

CDR3 region: CASSFHLSLSGELFF. Here the CDR3 DNA reads TGTGCCAGCAGCTTTCATCTCAGTTTAAGCGGGGAGCTGTTTTTT. The rearrangement joins TRBV7-9 to TRBJ2-2; no definite D call. The germline gives CDR1 SEHNR, CDR2 FQNEAQ (reference sequence). The CDR3 contains 15 residues. V shed 3 bases and J shed 7 bases, with 15 bases lying between them.

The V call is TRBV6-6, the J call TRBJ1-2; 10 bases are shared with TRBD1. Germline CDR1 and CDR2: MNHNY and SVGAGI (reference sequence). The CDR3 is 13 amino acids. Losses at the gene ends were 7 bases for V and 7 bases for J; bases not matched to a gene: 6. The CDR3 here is CASTIGQGVGYTF. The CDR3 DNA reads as TGTGCCAGCACGATAGGACAGGGGGTTGGCTACACCTTC.

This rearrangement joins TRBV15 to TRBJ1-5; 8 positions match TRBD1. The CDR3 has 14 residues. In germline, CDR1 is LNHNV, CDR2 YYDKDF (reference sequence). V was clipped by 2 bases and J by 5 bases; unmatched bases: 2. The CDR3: CATSRQGAYQPQHF. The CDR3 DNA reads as TGTGCCACCAGCAGACAGGGGGCATATCAGCCCCAGCATTTT.